This TCR beta chain was identified during a study of regulatory T cells in long-lasting Graves disease. Study in general: Over 5 years of antithyroid drugs with positive TSH receptor antibodies was taken to mean persistent Graves' disease. Study-level results: The number of shared public clonotypes was higher in persistent patients (2,741) than new patients (966). Thyroid tissue went unexamined; only peripheral blood was analyzed.

CDR3-region Arm-PCR and iRepertoire HTBI primers produced the TCR beta libraries. As processed by the authors: Identification across samples found approximately 67 TRBV and 11 to 15 TRBJ segments. Via MiXCR, TCRdb re-called the multiplex PCR reads, giving one row per CDR3 protein. For this entry, the V and J calls and clone size follow TCRdb and not the study's own pipeline. The data contain around 400,000 distinct CDR3 sequences, roughly a fifth of them seen just once; the ten biggest clones take up roughly an eighth. Documented time point: persistent/refractory GD, antithyroid drugs over 5 years with positive TRAb. PBMC RNA was the source of the TCR library. This clonotype was seen ten or more times. The antigen is not known. V was trimmed by 5 bases and J by 3 bases, leaving 12 bases between them. The CDR3 contains 14 residues. CDR1 is KGHDR, CDR2 SFDVKD, per germline.

This TCR was sampled from a female donor with Graves disease. V is TRBV24-1 and J is TRBJ2-5, with a possible D match to TRBD1 (6 bases). The sequenced sample was peripheral blood mononuclear cells (PBMCs), obtained when the disease was refractory, from a patient treated with antithyroid drugs. The CDR3 region has the DNA TGTGCCACCAGTGCCTGGGACAAAAAAGAGACCCAGTACTTC. This translates into CATSAWDKKETQYF.